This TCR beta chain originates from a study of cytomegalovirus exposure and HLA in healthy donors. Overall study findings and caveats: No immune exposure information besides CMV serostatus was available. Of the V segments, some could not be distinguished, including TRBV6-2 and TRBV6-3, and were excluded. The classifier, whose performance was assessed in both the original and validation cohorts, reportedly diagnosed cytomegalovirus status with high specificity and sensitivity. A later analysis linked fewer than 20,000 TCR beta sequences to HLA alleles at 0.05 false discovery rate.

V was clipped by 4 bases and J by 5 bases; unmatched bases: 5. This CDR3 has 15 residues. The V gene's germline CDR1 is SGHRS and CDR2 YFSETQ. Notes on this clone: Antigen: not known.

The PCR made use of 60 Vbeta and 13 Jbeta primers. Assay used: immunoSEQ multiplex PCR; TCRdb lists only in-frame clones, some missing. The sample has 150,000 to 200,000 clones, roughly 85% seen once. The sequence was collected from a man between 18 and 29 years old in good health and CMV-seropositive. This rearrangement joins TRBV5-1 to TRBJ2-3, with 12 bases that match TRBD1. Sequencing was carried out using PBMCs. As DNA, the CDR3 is TGCGCCAGCAGCGCAGGGACAGGGGGCGGAGATACGCAGTATTTT. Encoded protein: CASSAGTGGGDTQYF.